These 22 T cell receptor beta chains came from one sample sequenced in a study of shared clonotypes between healthy human individuals. Positive CCR7 selection of CD45RO-negative cells yielded the naive CD8 cells, and terminally differentiated effector memory CD45RA+ cells were excluded. Clones were read by immunoSEQ multiplex PCR, and TCRdb kept only the in-frame ones, dropping some. The sample has more than 550,000 clones; about 90% are singletons. The source material was naive CD8+ T cells sorted from blood. All receptors derive from a man aged 25 to 45 in good health.

This clone was observed once. The CDR3 coding sequence is TGTGCCAGCAGTGACTACGCGGGGCCCAATCAGCCCCAGCATTTT. Protein sequence: CASSDYAGPNQPQHF. The rearrangement links TRBV6-4 to TRBJ1-5; tentatively, D is TRBD1 (5 bases). Germline V gene data show CDR1 as MRHNA and CDR2 as SNTAGT. V was shortened by 1 base and J by 3 bases, with 10 bases between the two germline ends. This CDR3 contains 15 residues.

The gene calls are TRBV7-9 and TRBJ2-1; 8 bases agree with TRBD2. With 5 bases clipped from V and 2 bases from J, the junction kept 8 bases outside the gene matches. The CDR3 sequence is 16 residues long. Germline loops: CDR1 SEHNR, CDR2 FQNEAQ (reference sequence). This CDR3 is CASSVGLGQTYNEQFF. The DNA for the CDR3 is TGTGCCAGCAGCGTGGGACTAGGACAAACCTACAATGAGCAGTTCTTC. Using reference TRBV7-9 and TRBJ2-1 for the parts outside the CDR3, the full variable domain is DTGVSQNPRHKITKRGQNVTFRCDPISEHNRLYWYRQTLGQGPEFLTYFQNEAQLEKSRLLSDRFSAERPKGSFSTLEIQRTEQGDSAMYLCASSVGLGQTYNEQFFGPGTRLTVL.

The chain carries TRBV28 and TRBJ1-2; D is ambiguous. This CDR3 has 13 residues. V lost 5 bases to trimming and J lost 4 bases, with 11 bases between them. The germline CDR1 and CDR2 sequences are MDHEN and SYDVKM. CDR3 coding DNA: TGTGCCAGCAGTATGGACGGGTTCTATGGCTACACCTTC. Amino acid sequence: CASSMDGFYGYTF.

The genes are TRBV7-9 and TRBJ2-5; a weak D match, TRBD2 (5 bases). Germline CDR1 and CDR2: SEHNR and FQNEAQ (reference sequence). V lost 6 bases and J lost 5, with 19 bases in between. The CDR3 has 15 amino acids. The CDR3 is CASSQISVGHETQYF. CDR3 nucleotides: TGTGCCAGCAGTCAGATTAGCGTTGGTCACGAGACCCAGTACTTC.

This clone was seen at least ten times. Here the CDR3 DNA reads TGTGCCAGCAGGACGCTTAGGGTCGGGACAGGGAGGGTTACAGATACGCAGTATTTT. It specifies CASRTLRVGTGRVTDTQYF. This chain joins TRBV13 and TRBJ2-3; 9 bases fit TRBD1. The V gene's germline CDR1 is PRHDT and CDR2 FYEKMQ (reference sequence). With 6 bases clipped from V and 3 bases from J, the junction kept 19 bases outside the gene matches. The CDR3 covers 19 residues.

With respect to this clone: A read error is possible here, since a much larger clone lies one base away. The V gene is TRBV14, the J gene TRBJ2-7; D remains ambiguous. Trimming removed 6 bases from V and 2 bases from J, with 5 bases in between. This CDR3 spans 11 amino acids. Germline V lookup: CDR1 SGHDN, CDR2 FVKESK. The CDR3 region has the DNA TGTGCCAGCAGTTCCGCCTACGAGCAGTACTTC. This encodes CASSSAYEQYF.

The genes are TRBV4-3 and TRBJ2-7; maybe TRBD2 (6 bases). The length of the CDR3 is 14 residues. Germline-derived CDR1 and CDR2 are LGHNA and YSLEER. V was shortened by 5 bases and J by 5 bases, with 16 bases between the two germline ends. The CDR3 nucleotides are TGCGCCAGCAGCGAAGGAGGGGTTGATGACGAGCAGTACTTC. This encodes CASSEGGVDDEQYF.

This rearrangement joins TRBV6-5 to TRBJ1-2, with D uncertain. V was clipped by 6 bases and J by 6 bases, with 14 bases between them. Germline-derived CDR1 and CDR2 are MNHEY and SVGAGI. This CDR3 spans 13 amino acids. The CDR3, as DNA: TGTGCCAGCAGCCACAATTTAGACGATGGCTACACCTTC. Protein: CASSHNLDDGYTF.

The chain couples TRBV4-1 to TRBJ1-1; D is perhaps TRBD1 (6 bases). Germline assignment: CDR1 MGHRA and CDR2 YSYEKL. With 4 bases removed from V and 3 bases from J, the gap between germline ends came to 18 bases. This CDR3 has 16 amino acids. CDR3 in amino acids: CASSLAGGVWDTEAFF. As DNA, the CDR3 is TGCGCCAGCAGCCTTGCCGGGGGCGTCTGGGACACTGAAGCTTTCTTT.

This rearrangement joins TRBV29-1 to TRBJ2-2; D remains ambiguous. The CDR3 has 18 residues. CDR1 SQVTM and CDR2 ANQGSEA come from the germline V gene. Between the trimmed V and J ends, which lost 6 bases and 0 bases, there was a span of 23 bases. The CDR3 loop reads CSVRTLISNGPNTGELFF. CDR3 in DNA: TGCAGCGTAAGGACCCTTATCTCGAACGGACCGAACACCGGGGAGCTGTTTTTT.

This rearrangement joins TRBV5-1 to TRBJ2-1; TRBD1 agrees at 12 bases. The CDR3 contains 15 residues. Unmatched junction bases numbered 6, after V lost 4 bases and J lost 7 bases. Germline CDR1 reads SGHRS; CDR2 reads YFSETQ. The CDR3 region has the DNA TGCGCCAGCAGCCCGGGACAGGGGGCCTCGAATGAGCAGTTCTTC. Residues: CASSPGQGASNEQFF. Together with reference TRBV5-1 and TRBJ2-1, the CDR3 gives the full variable domain: KAGVTQTPRYLIKTRGQQVTLSCSPISGHRSVSWYQQTPGQGLQFLFEYFSETQRNKGNFPGRFSGRQFSNSRSEMNVSTLELGDSALYLCASSPGQGASNEQFFGPGTRLTVL.

J is TRBJ1-1 and V is TRBV5-4; D perhaps matches TRBD1 (5 bases). Germline V gives CDR1 SGHNT, CDR2 YYREEE (reference sequence). The length of the CDR3 is 13 residues. V gave up 4 bases and J gave up 1 base, with 8 bases separating them. The CDR3 loop reads CASSTTENTEAFF. The CDR3 nucleotides read TGTGCCAGCAGCACGACAGAGAACACTGAAGCTTTCTTT.

Here the CDR3 reads CASSLIRYEGLTEAFF. The CDR3 DNA reads as TGCGCCAGCAGCTTGATAAGGTACGAGGGGTTGACTGAAGCTTTCTTT. The chain links TRBV5-1 to TRBJ1-1; D perhaps matches TRBD1 (5 bases). V was pared by 1 base and J by 5 bases, with 18 bases between. This CDR3 region has 16 residues. Germline values: CDR1 SGHRS, CDR2 YFSETQ.

Concerning this clone itself: The sample holds other DNA sequences that translate to the same CDR3. The chain is built from TRBV27 and TRBJ2-1; perhaps TRBD1 as D (7 bases). Germline assignment: CDR1 MNHEY and CDR2 SMNVEV (reference sequence). Trimming took off 3 bases at V and 2 bases at J, with 8 bases between the two ends. CDR3 size: 14 residues. This chain's CDR3 is CASSFRGAYNEQFF. In DNA, the CDR3 is TGTGCCAGCAGTTTCAGGGGGGCCTACAATGAGCAGTTCTTC.

The genes are TRBV10-1 and TRBJ2-7; either TRBD1 or TRBD2 may fit D (5 bases each). V shed 0 bases and J shed 5 bases, with 8 bases lying between them. Germline CDR1 WNHNN, CDR2 SYGVQD (reference sequence). The CDR3 totals 13 residues. CDR3 sequence (DNA): TGCGCCAGCAGTGAGTCGAGGGGCGACGAGCAGTACTTC. Residues: CASSESRGDEQYF.

This chain links TRBV5-5 with TRBJ1-1, with 8 bases identical to TRBD1. The CDR3 extends over 16 amino acids. The germline V gene encodes CDR1 SGHKS and CDR2 YYEKEE (reference sequence). The V and J ends lost 0 bases and 7 bases, in that order; junction bases with no gene match: 11. The CDR3 DNA reads as TGTGCCAGCAGCTTGGGGCAGGGGGCGATTTATGGTGAAGCTTTCTTT. Translating it yields CASSLGQGAIYGEAFF.

J is TRBJ1-2 and V is TRBV29-1, with TRBD1 identical over 8 bases. With V trimmed by 7 bases and J by 2 bases, 9 bases remained unmatched. The germline V gene has CDR1 SQVTM and CDR2 ANQGSEA. This CDR3 is built from 14 residues. CDR3 nucleotides: TGCAGCGCAGGGGACAGGTACAAAAACTATGGCTACACCTTC. This codes for CSAGDRYKNYGYTF. The whole variable domain, remainder taken from reference TRBV29-1 and TRBJ1-2, is SAVISQKPSRDICQRGTSLTIQCQVDSQVTMMFWYRQQPGQSLTLIATANQGSEATYESGFVIDKFPISRPNLTFSTLTVSNMSPEDSSIYLCSAGDRYKNYGYTFGSGTRLTVV.

This chain uses TRBV5-8 with TRBJ2-3; D ambiguous. CDR1 SGHTS and CDR2 YDEGEE come from the germline V gene. V gave up 2 bases and J gave up 3 bases, with 16 bases separating them. This CDR3 region has 16 residues. CDR3 DNA: TGTGCCAGCAGCTTCCCACCGGGCGACGGGACAGATACGCAGTATTTT. It codes for CASSFPPGDGTDTQYF.

This clone was recorded once. The chain carries TRBV28 and TRBJ2-5; no definite D call. This CDR3 has 14 residues. V lost 6 bases and J 1 base, leaving 12 bases between the germline ends. The germline V gene has CDR1 MDHEN and CDR2 SYDVKM. CDR3 in amino acids: CASRRSRFQETQYF. The CDR3, as DNA: TGTGCCAGCAGAAGAAGCAGGTTCCAAGAGACCCAGTACTTC.

This chain links TRBV7-6 with TRBJ2-3; D unresolved. Germline CDR1 and CDR2: SGHVS and FNYEAQ. The CDR3 contains 13 residues. Trimming removed 1 base at V and 5 bases at J, with 7 bases between. The CDR3 spells CASSLVNRDTQYF. The CDR3 bases are TGTGCCAGCAGCTTAGTTAATAGAGATACGCAGTATTTT.

Regarding this clone: Other DNA sequences in the sample encode the same CDR3. This sequence joins TRBV7-7 and TRBJ2-3; 7 bases agree with TRBD1. The CDR3 contains 15 residues. From germline, CDR1 is SSHAT and CDR2 FNYEAQ (reference sequence). V gave up 1 base and J gave up 0 bases; unmatched junction bases: 1. In DNA, the CDR3 is TGTGCCAGCAGCTTAGGACAGGGTAGCACAGATACGCAGTATTTT. Its translation is CASSLGQGSTDTQYF.

The chain employs TRBV27 and TRBJ2-7, with 8 nucleotides matching TRBD1. In germline, CDR1 is MNHEY, CDR2 SMNVEV (reference sequence). This CDR3 has 14 residues. Trimming at V came to 6 bases and at J to 2 bases, leaving 6 bases not matched to a gene. This chain's CDR3 is CASRITGGAYEQYF. CDR3 sequence (DNA): TGTGCCAGCAGAATTACAGGGGGAGCCTACGAGCAGTACTTC.